This passage covers 10 T cell receptor beta chains from one sample sequenced in a study of blood T cells in healthy people across ages. The second PCR ran roughly 7 to 12 cycles with a sample-barcoded 5' primer and J-beta primers. TCRdb passed the 5' RACE reads through MiXCR, listing each CDR3 protein once. The data contain about 780,000 distinct CDR3 sequences, 62% of them seen just once; the ten biggest clones take up around a quarter. Source material: blood. These receptors all come from a man in his thirties or forties in good health.

As concerns this clonotype: The junction shows a germline mismatch at one end, possibly a read error. The rearrangement uses TRBV6-5 and TRBJ2-3; TRBD1 is a possible D gene (6 bases). The CDR3 runs 14 residues. Germline values: CDR1 MNHEY, CDR2 SVGAGI. CDR3 region: CASAPDSVPDMQYF. The CDR3 DNA sequence: TGTGCCAGCGCCCCGGACAGCGTCCCAGATATGCAGTATTTT.

CDR3 region: CASSTGQGYPYEQYF. In nucleotides, the CDR3 is TGTGCCAGCAGCACGGGACAGGGGTACCCCTACGAGCAGTACTTC. The chain has TRBV7-9 and TRBJ2-4, with 10 bases that match TRBD1. The J call is doubtful: the DNA matches TRBJ2-7 better. CDR3 length: 15 amino acids. The germline CDR1 and CDR2 sequences are SEHNR and FQNEAQ (reference sequence).

This clonotype was seen a handful of times. The chain recombines TRBV20-1 with TRBJ2-7; 7 bases agree with TRBD1. This CDR3 region has 14 residues. V shed 5 bases, J shed 3 bases, and the junction held 10 bases outside the gene matches. Per the germline V gene, CDR1 is DFQATT and CDR2 is SNEGSKA (reference sequence). For the CDR3, the DNA is TGCAGTGCTCAAAACAGGGGTTTCGACTACGAGCAGTACTTC. Residues: CSAQNRGFDYEQYF.

V usage is TRBV28 and J usage is TRBJ2-5; TRBD1 aligns across 7 bases. V lost 4 bases and J lost 5; bases outside the gene matches: 10. Germline loops: CDR1 MDHEN, CDR2 SYDVKM. The CDR3 loop spans 15 amino acids. The CDR3 bases are TGTGCCAGCAGTTCCCCATCGACCAGGGGGGAGACCCAGTACTTC. Protein: CASSSPSTRGETQYF.

This clonotype was counted a few times. The genes are TRBV14 and TRBJ2-5; TRBD2 might be the D (5 bases). The end of the DNA fits TRBJ2-7 better, so the J call may be wrong. The CDR3 has 14 amino acids. CDR1 is SGHDN, CDR2 FVKESK, per germline. The CDR3 spells CASSQVYPSGEQYF. CDR3 coding DNA: TGTGCCAGCAGCCAAGTGTATCCCAGCGGCGAGCAGTACTTC.

The chain links TRBV7-6 to TRBJ1-5; 7 bases agree with TRBD1. This CDR3 contains 15 residues. V was pared by 1 base and J by 8 bases, with 8 bases of the junction left unmatched. Per germline, CDR1 SGHVS and CDR2 FNYEAQ. The DNA of the CDR3 is TGTGCCAGCAGCTTAGGTCCAGGGGGGAGCAAGCCCCAGCATTTT. It encodes CASSLGPGGSKPQHF.

The V and J genes are TRBV4-3 and TRBJ1-2, with D unclear. This CDR3 region has 13 residues. The V gene's germline CDR1 is LGHNA and CDR2 YSLEER. Trimming took 0 bases from V and 6 from J, leaving 8 bases between them. Here the CDR3 reads CASSQDYSDGYTF. In nucleotides, the CDR3 is TGCGCCAGCAGCCAAGATTACAGCGATGGCTACACCTTC.

This clonotype has just a few counts. This chain connects TRBV10-3 to TRBJ2-6; D remains unclear. The V gene lost 2 bases and the J gene lost 0 bases, with 8 bases spanning the gap. Per germline, CDR1 ENHRY and CDR2 SYGVKD. There are 16 residues in the CDR3. This CDR3 reads CAISELIVSGANVLTF. The CDR3 DNA reads TGTGCCATCAGTGAGCTCATCGTCTCTGGGGCCAACGTCCTGACTTTC.

The V gene is TRBV4-3, the J gene TRBJ2-3; 7 bases map to TRBD1. Germline values: CDR1 LGHNA, CDR2 YSLEER. This CDR3 region has 17 residues. V lost 0 bases and J lost 0; bases outside the gene matches: 6. For the CDR3, the DNA is TGCGCCAGCAGCCAAGATCCGGCGACAGGGAGCACAGATACGCAGTATTTT. Translated, it gives CASSQDPATGSTDTQYF.

This clonotype has just a few counts. CDR3 residues: CASSLDVGRGGNEQFF. The CDR3 coding sequence is TGTGCCAGCAGCTTAGATGTTGGGAGGGGTGGGAATGAGCAGTTCTTC. The chain is built from TRBV7-8 and TRBJ2-1; 7 bases map to TRBD2. Germline CDR1 SGHVS, CDR2 FQNEAQ. The junction had 10 bases not matched to a gene; V was cut back by 1 base and J by 7 bases. The CDR3 runs to 16 residues.